The 16 T cell receptor beta chains given below trace back to one sample, sequenced in a study of CD8 T cells in ankylosing spondylitis. Each CDR3 protein gets one entry after TCRdb re-called the 5' RACE reads with MiXCR. The sample lists 300,000 to 400,000 distinct CDR3 sequences; under 14% were seen once. Sequenced input: blood, either unsorted or a sorted T cell fraction (not recorded which). The receptors originated from a female donor with ankylosing spondylitis or in good health (not recorded which).

This clonotype was observed at least ten times. The chain is built from TRBV7-2 and TRBJ2-5, with D possibly being TRBD1 (5 bases). The CDR3 sequence is 17 residues long. V was clipped by 4 bases and J by 1 base, with 19 bases between them. In germline, CDR1 is SGHTA, CDR2 FQGNSA. CDR3 residues: CASSSEPRTHFQETQYF. CDR3 in DNA: TGTGCCAGCAGCTCAGAACCAAGGACACATTTCCAAGAGACCCAGTACTTC.

The table lists this clonotype with many counts. This chain uses TRBV11-2 with TRBJ2-1; D assignment may be TRBD1 or TRBD2 (6 bases each). This CDR3 spans 15 amino acids. Germline V lookup: CDR1 SGHAT, CDR2 FQNNGV. The V end lost 1 base, the J end lost 5 bases, and 12 bases lay between the germline ends. The CDR3 sequence is CASSLVRGLHNEQFF. Here the CDR3 DNA reads TGTGCCAGCAGCTTAGTCCGGGGGCTCCACAATGAGCAGTTCTTC.

This clonotype has ten or more counts. The V call is TRBV20-1, the J call TRBJ2-3; D gene ambiguous. CDR3 length equals 12 residues. The V end lost 3 bases, the J end lost 2 bases, and 6 bases lay between the germline ends. The germline CDR1 and CDR2 sequences are DFQATT and SNEGSKA (reference sequence). In nucleotides, the CDR3 is TGCAGTGCTAGGGCGATCACAGATACGCAGTATTTT. Its translation is CSARAITDTQYF.

This clonotype was seen only a few times. V and J are TRBV7-2 and TRBJ1-3; a weak D match, TRBD1 (6 bases). This CDR3 is 15 amino acids long. The germline V gene encodes CDR1 SGHTA and CDR2 FQGNSA. Trimming left V 4 bases short and J 3 bases short, with 13 bases between. CDR3 protein: CASSSSRGYGNTIYF. The CDR3 bases are TGTGCCAGCAGCTCGTCAAGGGGGTATGGAAACACCATATATTTT. Complete variable domain (other parts from reference TRBV7-2 and TRBJ1-3): GAGVSQSPSNKVTEKGKDVELRCDPISGHTALYWYRQSLGQGLEFLIYFQGNSAPDKSGLPSDRFSAERTGGSVSTLTIQRTQQEDSAVYLCASSSSRGYGNTIYFGEGSWLTVV.

The V call is TRBV6-2 or TRBV6-3, the J call TRBJ2-7; 8 bases are shared with TRBD2. The germline gives CDR1 MNHEY, CDR2 SVGEGT. With V trimmed by 0 bases and J by 5 bases, 12 bases remained unmatched. The CDR3 is 17 residues long. CDR3 in amino acids: CASSYSMIAGPQHEQYF. Written as DNA, the CDR3 is TGTGCCAGCAGTTACTCTATGATAGCGGGACCGCAACACGAGCAGTACTTC.

A few counts support this clonotype. The rearrangement links TRBV28 to TRBJ2-7; no firm D call. Germline V gene sequence: CDR1 MDHEN, CDR2 SYDVKM. The V end lost 8 bases, the J end lost 6 bases, and 14 bases lay between the germline ends. CDR3 length equals 12 residues. The CDR3 region has the DNA TGTGCCAGCCGCGAGTCGGGTGGCGAGCAGTACTTC. Residues: CASRESGGEQYF.

The rearrangement uses TRBV20-1 and TRBJ2-4; 9 bases fit TRBD1. The V and J ends lost 4 bases and 3 bases, in that order; junction bases with no gene match: 13. Germline CDR1 and CDR2: DFQATT and SNEGSKA (reference sequence). The CDR3 has 17 amino acids. CDR3 sequence: CSATKSGTGSDKNIQYF. The CDR3 bases are TGCAGTGCTACCAAATCCGGGACAGGGTCGGACAAAAACATTCAGTACTTC.

This clonotype was seen ten or more times. The chain joins TRBV5-1 to TRBJ2-1, with unresolved D. Germline-derived CDR1 and CDR2 are SGHRS and YFSETQ. Trimming left V 1 base short and J 2 bases short, with 13 bases between. The CDR3 covers 16 residues. CDR3 region: CASSLRANLPYNEQFF. CDR3 DNA sequence: TGCGCCAGCAGCTTGAGGGCAAATCTGCCCTACAATGAGCAGTTCTTC.

In the case of this clonotype: A much larger clone lies one base from this, so it may be a read error. This sequence joins TRBV5-1 and TRBJ1-4; possibly TRBD1 for D (5 bases). Germline V gene data show CDR1 as SGHRS and CDR2 as YFSETQ. There are 14 residues in the CDR3. The DNA for the CDR3 is TGCGCCAGCAGAGACAGCTCAACTATTGAAAAACTGTTTTTT. Protein sequence: CASRDSSTIEKLFF.

There are many counts of this clonotype. The chain employs TRBV9 and TRBJ2-1, with D perhaps matching TRBD2 (6 bases). The length of the CDR3 is 14 residues. V was trimmed by 2 bases and J by 6 bases, leaving 12 bases between them. Germline assignment: CDR1 SGDLS and CDR2 YYNGEE. The CDR3, as DNA: TGTGCCAGCAGCGTTAGTGGGACTCTCAATGAGCAGTTCTTC. Translated, it gives CASSVSGTLNEQFF.

This clonotype was recorded many times. The chain has TRBV20-1 and TRBJ1-1; tentative D call: TRBD1 (6 bases). CDR3 length equals 15 residues. The germline V and J ends were trimmed by 0 bases and 0 bases, with 11 bases remaining between them. The germline CDR1 and CDR2 sequences are DFQATT and SNEGSKA (reference sequence). Here the CDR3 DNA reads TGCAGTGCTAGAGATGGAGGGGGGGTGAACACTGAAGCTTTCTTT. As protein: CSARDGGGVNTEAFF.

This clonotype was found many times. The gene calls are TRBV6-1 and TRBJ2-1; D may be TRBD1 or TRBD2 (6 bases each). There are 14 residues in the CDR3. V was pared by 11 bases and J by 6 bases, with 20 bases between. Germline-derived CDR1 and CDR2 are MNHNS and SASEGT. CDR3 region: CAGRVGGSINEQFF. The CDR3 nucleotides read TGTGCCGGTCGTGTGGGGGGCTCAATCAATGAGCAGTTCTTC.

This clonotype has ten or more counts. The gene calls are TRBV11-2 and TRBJ2-1; 12 bases agree with TRBD2. After removal of 2 bases from V and 7 bases from J, the junction contained 12 bases not matched to a gene. Germline V gene data show CDR1 as SGHAT and CDR2 as FQNNGV. This CDR3 comprises 18 residues. The DNA for the CDR3 is TGTGCCAGCAGCTTATTTGAACTAGCGGGAGGAAGGGGGAATGAGCAGTTCTTC. As protein: CASSLFELAGGRGNEQFF.

This clonotype was detected many times. J is TRBJ2-5 and V is TRBV10-3; D not resolved. The germline V gene encodes CDR1 ENHRY and CDR2 SYGVKD. With 3 bases removed from V and 1 base from J, the gap between germline ends came to 9 bases. The CDR3 sequence is 14 residues long. For the CDR3, the DNA is TGTGCCATCAGTGATTCCAGATCCCAAGAGACCCAGTACTTC. The encoded protein is CAISDSRSQETQYF.

The gene calls are TRBV5-5 and TRBJ2-4, with D possibly being TRBD1 (6 bases). The CDR3 covers 16 residues. Trimming removed 2 bases from V and 2 bases from J, with 14 bases in between. Germline V gene lookup returns CDR1 SGHKS and CDR2 YYEKEE (reference sequence). The CDR3 DNA is TGTGCCAGCAGCTTTTCCAGGGGTGGGTCCAAAAACATTCAGTACTTC. This encodes CASSFSRGGSKNIQYF. Drawing the rest from reference TRBV5-5 and TRBJ2-4, the complete variable domain is DAGVTQSPTHLIKTRGQQVTLRCSPISGHKSVSWYQQVLGQGPQFIFQYYEKEERGRGNFPDRFSARQFPNYSSELNVNALLLGDSALYLCASSFSRGGSKNIQYFGAGTRLSVL.

Ten or more counts support this clonotype. The chain couples TRBV6-1 to TRBJ1-2, with 7 bases matching TRBD1. The CDR3 extends over 17 amino acids. Germline CDR1 is MNHNS and CDR2 is SASEGT. V lost 6 bases to trimming and J lost 2 bases; unmatched junction nucleotides: 15. CDR3: CASRPVGRNRGNYGYTF. The CDR3 region has the DNA TGTGCCAGCAGACCAGTAGGGAGAAACAGGGGAAACTATGGCTACACCTTC.